A single sample gave rise to the 14 T cell receptor beta chains below, sequenced in a study of post-analysis software for immune sequencing data. General study points: Patients used about 5 TRBV segments, including TRBV5-6, TRBV5-1 and TRBV20-1, more often than controls.

Prepared libraries of TCR beta cDNA carried unique molecular identifiers. TCRdb independently ran MiXCR on the PCR reads; one entry per CDR3 protein. This sample has 380,000 or so distinct CDR3 sequences, with 30% to 45% found just once. These receptors have no identified antigens. The sample consisted of blood. All receptors derive from a girl aged 10-17 years with multiple sclerosis.

The chain employs TRBV7-2 and TRBJ2-4; no firm D call. The CDR3 is made up of 15 amino acids. Looked up from germline, CDR1 is SGHTA and CDR2 is FQGNSA. Trimming stripped 5 bases from V and 0 bases from J, with 11 bases between. Written as DNA, the CDR3 is TGTGCCAGCAGCGACCCCCGACAAGCCAAAAACATTCAGTACTTC. It yields the protein CASSDPRQAKNIQYF.

The chain has TRBV7-2 and TRBJ2-7, with TRBD1 as a possible D gene (6 bases). This CDR3 contains 14 residues. Germline V gene sequence: CDR1 SGHTA, CDR2 FQGNSA. V shed 2 bases and J shed 3 bases, with 11 bases lying between them. CDR3 sequence: CASSLIAGVYEQYF. The CDR3 region has the DNA TGTGCCAGCAGCTTAATTGCAGGGGTCTACGAGCAGTACTTC.

The chain couples TRBV27 to TRBJ2-7; D remains unclear. This CDR3 region has 14 residues. With 4 bases removed from V and 3 bases from J, the gap between germline ends came to 13 bases. In germline, CDR1 is MNHEY, CDR2 SMNVEV (reference sequence). The CDR3 spells CASSSWTDLYEQYF. As DNA, the CDR3 is TGTGCCAGCAGTTCCTGGACGGACCTCTACGAGCAGTACTTC.

This clonotype occurred a few times. The chain carries TRBV10-3 and TRBJ2-1, with TRBD2 matching 7 bases. The CDR3 spans 14 residues. Losses at the gene ends were 6 bases for V and 4 bases for J; bases not matched to a gene: 6. Per germline, CDR1 ENHRY and CDR2 SYGVKD. CDR3 nucleotides: TGTGCCATCAGCGGCCTAGCGGAGTACAATGAGCAGTTCTTC. The encoded protein is CAISGLAEYNEQFF.

The sample holds a few counts of this clonotype. This chain links TRBV7-6 with TRBJ2-7; TRBD2 matches at 7 bases. After removal of 4 bases from V and 3 bases from J, the junction contained 9 bases not matched to a gene. The CDR3 runs 15 residues. Germline V gene lookup returns CDR1 SGHVS and CDR2 FNYEAQ. CDR3 coding DNA: TGTGCCAGCAGCTCCCTCGAGCGGGGCATCTACGAGCAGTACTTC. Translation: CASSSLERGIYEQYF.

Only a few counts were recorded for this clonotype. The chain is built from TRBV28 and TRBJ2-5, with D possibly being TRBD1 (6 bases). The J call is uncertain, as TRBJ2-7 better fits the DNA end. Germline V gene lookup returns CDR1 MDHEN and CDR2 SYDVKM. This CDR3 contains 12 residues. The CDR3 DNA reads as TGTGCCAGCGCTAGACAGGAATACGAGCAGTACTTC. Its protein is CASARQEYEQYF.

This clonotype was counted between two and nine times. The chain combines TRBV13 with TRBJ2-5; TRBD1 might be the D (6 bases). From germline, CDR1 is PRHDT and CDR2 FYEKMQ (reference sequence). The CDR3 loop spans 15 amino acids. V lost 5 bases and J 1 base, leaving 14 bases between the germline ends. CDR3 amino acids: CASSGEQGPQETQYF. The CDR3 DNA sequence: TGTGCCAGCAGCGGTGAACAGGGACCCCAAGAGACCCAGTACTTC.

V usage is TRBV12-3 or TRBV12-4 and J usage is TRBJ2-1; D is unclear. V lost 4 bases to trimming and J lost 2 bases, with 9 bases between them. The CDR3 is 14 residues long. The CDR3 sequence is CASSSPQAYNEQFF. The CDR3 DNA follows: TGTGCCAGCAGTTCCCCCCAGGCCTACAATGAGCAGTTCTTC.

This clonotype was counted ten times or more. V and J are TRBV6-6 and TRBJ2-7, with a weak D call TRBD1 (5 bases). The CDR3 is 13 residues long. The germline CDR1 and CDR2 sequences are MNHNY and SVGAGI (reference sequence). V was cut by 2 bases and J by 3 bases, with 8 bases left in between. CDR3 amino acids: CASSYGAGYEQYF. DNA for the CDR3: TGTGCCAGCAGTTACGGGGCTGGCTACGAGCAGTACTTC.

V is TRBV6-5 and J is TRBJ2-5; no definite D call. Near its end, the DNA agrees better with TRBJ2-7, so the J call may be wrong. Germline CDR1 MNHEY, CDR2 SVGAGI. This CDR3 comprises 12 residues. The CDR3 DNA sequence: TGTGCCAGCCGTGACGCCGTCGGCGAGCAGTACTTC. Translation gives CASRDAVGEQYF.

The J gene is TRBJ2-7, the V gene TRBV29-1, with 7 bases identical to TRBD1. The germline V gene has CDR1 SQVTM and CDR2 ANQGSEA. CDR3 size: 13 residues. Trimming removed 4 bases from V and 5 bases from J; junction bases left unmatched: 8. The CDR3 reads CSVAVTGSHEQYF. Here the CDR3 DNA reads TGCAGCGTTGCCGTGACAGGGAGTCACGAGCAGTACTTC.

In the case of this clonotype: Since a much larger clone is just one base distant, this may be a read error. This chain uses TRBV7-2 with TRBJ1-2; the D is unclear. The CDR3 has 14 amino acids. From germline, CDR1 is SGHTA and CDR2 FQGNSA. The CDR3 DNA is TGTGCCAGCAGCTTAGAAGCAGCGTACTATGACTACACCTTC. Its translation: CASSLEAAYYDYTF.

The chain links TRBV6-1 to TRBJ2-7; D gene uncertain. The V gene's germline CDR1 is MNHNS and CDR2 SASEGT. Trimming left V 6 bases short and J 6 bases short, with 9 bases between. The CDR3 spans 11 residues. The CDR3 spells CASRGAGEQYF. The CDR3 DNA is TGTGCCAGCAGAGGAGCTGGCGAGCAGTACTTC.

Only a few counts were recorded for this clonotype. The chain links TRBV7-2 to TRBJ1-2; tentative D call: TRBD1 (6 bases). Germline CDR1 and CDR2: SGHTA and FQGNSA. V lost 6 bases and J lost 4, with 30 bases in between. The CDR3 is 19 residues long. CDR3: CASSGPRDKDPLFSYGYTF. In DNA form, the CDR3 reads TGTGCCAGCAGTGGGCCGCGGGACAAGGATCCCCTTTTCAGCTATGGCTACACCTTC.